This T cell receptor (beta chain) stems from a study of T cell changes during pregnancy in multiple sclerosis. Germline V CDR1 and CDR2: MNHEY, SVGAGI. This CDR3 has 14 residues. V shed 0 bases and J shed 9 bases, with 12 bases lying between them. The table came from immunoSEQ multiplex PCR; TCRdb's copy has only in-frame clones and leaves some out. The table has some 58,000 clones, 96% seen once. The sequence was obtained from a female donor with multiple sclerosis, enrolled in a pregnancy study. The source material was CD8+ T cells from peripheral blood mononuclear cells, sampled after pregnancy. The chain carries TRBV6-5 and TRBJ2-1, with D possibly being TRBD2 (6 bases). CDR3 DNA: TGTGCCAGCAGTTACTCGCTCGGGGGAGGTGAGCAGTTCTTC. This translates into CASSYSLGGGEQFF.